The rows below give T cell receptor beta chains drawn from one sample of a study of OX40 agonist ivuxolimab in advanced cancers. TCRdb's copy holds only in-frame clones and misses some; the assay was immunoSEQ multiplex PCR. The table shows roughly 90,000 clones, with 70% to 90% occurring only once. The source was CD4+ or CD8+ T cells sorted from blood, collected in a trial of the OX40 agonist ivuxolimab. Receptors were obtained from an adult with an advanced solid tumor such as melanoma, head and neck, liver or kidney cancer. The CDR3 runs from the conserved cysteine through the conserved F or W. A D gene is named only where the DNA matches it firmly. The size entry is marked missing in some rows and otherwise reads once, few, many or a size class.

j_call v_call clone_size d_call cdr3_nt cdr3_aa
TRBJ2-5 TRBV6-1 - TRBD2 TGTGCCAGCAGTGAAAGTCTAGCGGGTGAAGAGACCCAGTACTTC CASSESLAGEETQYF
TRBJ1-2 TRBV18 - TRBD1 TGTGCCAGCTCACTAAATAGTCGGACAGGGGCTCATGGCTACACCTTC CASSLNSRTGAHGYTF
TRBJ2-7 TRBV5-1 - TRBD2 TGCGCCAGCAGCATTAGCGGGGGGTCCGACGAGCAGTACTTC CASSISGGSDEQYF
TRBJ1-6 TRBV11-2 - - TGTGCCAGCAGCTCAGCAGGGTTAGAATCACCCCTCCACTTT CASSSAGLESPLHF
TRBJ2-7 TRBV19 - TRBD1 TGTGCCAGTAGTACCCGGGACAGACCCTACGAGCAGTACTTC CASSTRDRPYEQYF
TRBJ1-3 TRBV7-9 once - TGTGCCAGCAGCTTAGTCCGGGGATCTGGAAACACCATATATTTT CASSLVRGSGNTIYF
TRBJ2-5 TRBV6-1 - - TGTGCCAGCAGTGAAACTAGAGAGACCCAGTACTTC CASSETRETQYF
TRBJ1-1 TRBV6-1 - TRBD1 TGTGCCAGCAGTGCATCAGGGGGCGCGGGGGTTAATGAAGCTTTCTTT CASSASGGAGVNEAFF
TRBJ1-2 TRBV6-5 - - TGTGCCAGCAGTTACACCGGACGGAGCTCTAACTATGGCTACACCTTC CASSYTGRSSNYGYTF
TRBJ1-1 TRBV7-3 once - TGTGCCAGCAGCTTAAGGGGAGGGGCTGGGGCTGAAGCTTTCTTT CASSLRGGAGAEAFF
TRBJ2-1 TRBV7-3 - TRBD2 TGTGCCAGCAGCTTCGGACTAGCGGGAAGGGATGAGCAGTTCTTC CASSFGLAGRDEQFF
TRBJ2-7 TRBV28 few TRBD2 TGTGCCAGCGGGACTAGTTCCTACGAGCAGTACTTC CASGTSSYEQYF
TRBJ2-3 TRBV5-6 once - TGTGCCAGCACAACTACCCTGGGGGCAGATACGCAGTATTTT CASTTTLGADTQYF
TRBJ2-3 TRBV6-5 - TRBD1 TGTGCCAGCAGTTACACCGGACAGGATCCAGATACGCAGTATTTT CASSYTGQDPDTQYF
TRBJ2-5 TRBV21-1 once - TGTGCCAGCAGCAAATCGCGGGCAGGTAGAGTGGGGGAGACCCAGTACTTC CASSKSRAGRVGETQYF
TRBJ2-2 TRBV29-1 - - TGCAGCGGGCTACAGGGGAACACCGGGGAGCTGTTTTTT CSGLQGNTGELFF
TRBJ1-4 TRBV30 - - TGTGCCTGGAGTGTACAGTTCTCAGGTGAAAAACTGTTTTTT CAWSVQFSGEKLFF
TRBJ2-1 TRBV11-2 - - TGTGCCAGCAGCCCTACCCGCGGGACAGCCTACAATAAGCAGTTCTTC CASSPTRGTAYNKQFF
TRBJ2-1 TRBV10-3 - - TGTGCCATCAGTGGGAGGGGAGAGCAGTTCTTC CAISGRGEQFF
TRBJ2-5 TRBV5-1 - TRBD2 TGCGCCAGCAGCTTGACTCTAGCGGGAGGGGGGGAGACCCAGTACTTC CASSLTLAGGGETQYF
TRBJ2-3 TRBV7-3 - TRBD2 TGTGCCAGCAGCCCTTCGGGACTAGCGGGCACAGATACGCAGTATTTT CASSPSGLAGTDTQYF
TRBJ1-2 TRBV30 few - TGTGCCTGGAGTGTTAGGGCTTATGGCTACACCTTC CAWSVRAYGYTF
TRBJ2-3 TRBV7-9 - - TGTGCCAGCATCCAAGTGCAGGGCACAGATACGCAGTATTTT CASIQVQGTDTQYF
TRBJ1-5 TRBV19 - TRBD1 TGTGCCAGTAGTATTGGGACAGGGGGCGCGTGGAAGGACAATCAGCCCCAGCATTTT CASSIGTGGAWKDNQPQHF
TRBJ2-1 TRBV10-3 - - TGTGCCATCAGCCCCTCAGGGGGGGTCGGCTACAATGAGCAGTTCTTC CAISPSGGVGYNEQFF
TRBJ1-4 TRBV9 - - TGTGCCAGCAGCGTACAGGGGAGGGGTGAAAAACTGTTTTTT CASSVQGRGEKLFF
TRBJ2-1 TRBV5-1 - TRBD1 TGCGCCAGCAGCAGACCGGGACAGGGGAGGGACAATGAGCAGTTCTTC CASSRPGQGRDNEQFF
TRBJ2-5 TRBV7-9 - TRBD2 TGTGCCAGCAGCTTTCCGGGGGGGCTAGCGGGAACGGAGACCCAGTACTTC CASSFPGGLAGTETQYF
TRBJ2-5 TRBV7-8 - TRBD1 TGTGCCAGCAGCTCCCAGGGGGTAAAAGAGACCCAGTACTTC CASSSQGVKETQYF
TRBJ2-3 TRBV6-6 - - TGTGCCACTCTTGGAGCGCGAACACAGTATTTT CATLGARTQYF
TRBJ2-3 TRBV7-3 - TRBD2 TGTGCCAGCAGCTCAGCGGGAGCTGGCACAGATACGCAGTATTTT CASSSAGAGTDTQYF
TRBJ1-1 TRBV7-3 - - TGTGCCAGCAGCCCTCAGGGGATCACTGAAGCTTTCTTT CASSPQGITEAFF
TRBJ2-2 TRBV10-2 - - TGCGCCAGCAGTGAGGGGGTTGCCGGGGAGCTGTTTTTT CASSEGVAGELFF
TRBJ2-1 TRBV5-1 - TRBD1 TGCGCCAGCACGACAGGGGACTTGTACAATGAGCAGTTCTTC CASTTGDLYNEQFF
TRBJ1-1 TRBV5-4 - - TGTGCCAGCAGCCATCCCGACGGGGGCACTGAAGCTTTCTTT CASSHPDGGTEAFF
TRBJ2-6 TRBV15 - - TGTGCCACCAGCCGCGGAATAGGGGGGGAAAACGTCCTGACTTTC CATSRGIGGENVLTF
TRBJ2-1 TRBV14 few - TGTGCCAGCAGCCAAAATATTAGGAGTGAGCAGTTCTTC CASSQNIRSEQFF
TRBJ2-1 TRBV9 - TRBD2 TGTGCCAGCAGCCCCCGCGGGGAATTTAGCGGGACATACAATGAGCAGTTCTTC CASSPRGEFSGTYNEQFF
TRBJ1-5 TRBV9 - TRBD1 TGTGCCAGCAGCGGCGGGACAGGGGAGGGCAATCAGCCCCAGCATTTT CASSGGTGEGNQPQHF
TRBJ2-7 TRBV11-2 - - TGTGCCAGCAGCACAGGGCAAGGGCGGGGACAGTACTTC CASSTGQGRGQYF
TRBJ1-2 TRBV2 - - TGTGCCAGCAGTGTAGAACAGGGTGGTGGCTACACCTTC CASSVEQGGGYTF
TRBJ2-7 TRBV20-1 - - TGCAGTGCGGGGGCAGTCTACGAGCAGTACTTC CSAGAVYEQYF
TRBJ1-1 TRBV19 - - TGTGCCGGTAGGTCGACAGGGAACACTGAAGCTTTCTTT CAGRSTGNTEAFF
TRBJ1-2 TRBV11-2 once TRBD1 TGTGCCAGCAGCTCGACGACAGGGGGCGGCTATGGCTACACCTTC CASSSTTGGGYGYTF
TRBJ1-2 TRBV5-8 - TRBD1 TGTGCCAGCAGCTCGGACAGGGTTAACTATGGCTACACCTTC CASSSDRVNYGYTF
TRBJ1-2 TRBV7-2 - TRBD1 TGTGCCAGCAGCTCCACCGGGACAGGGTTTGGCTATGGCTACACCTTC CASSSTGTGFGYGYTF
TRBJ1-2 TRBV30 few - TGTGCCTGGAGTGCATTCCGGGCAACCTATGGCTACACCTTC CAWSAFRATYGYTF
TRBJ2-3 TRBV11-2 - TRBD1 TGTGCCAGCAGCTTAGACCTCCAGGGGGCGGGAGATACGCAGTATTTT CASSLDLQGAGDTQYF
TRBJ1-2 TRBV27 - TRBD1 TGTGCCAGCAAGACAGGGTATAATGGCTACACCTTC CASKTGYNGYTF
TRBJ1-2 TRBV9 - - TGTGCCAGCAGCGTAGAATCCCAGAACTATGGCTACACCTTC CASSVESQNYGYTF
TRBJ2-5 TRBV9 few - TGTGCCAGCAGCGTAGGGGTCACTGGGGGAGTGGAGACCCAGTACTTC CASSVGVTGGVETQYF
TRBJ2-1 TRBV10-3 - TRBD2 TGTGCCTCCCTTGACGGGGGGGGCTCCTACAATGAGCAGTTCTTC CASLDGGGSYNEQFF
TRBJ2-5 TRBV4-3 - - TGCGCCAGCAGCCAAAATCCTGGGACTGGCGGAGAGACCCAGTACTTC CASSQNPGTGGETQYF
TRBJ1-2 TRBV10-3 - - TGTGCCATCAGTGAGTCTACTTTTTGGGGCTACACCTTC CAISESTFWGYTF